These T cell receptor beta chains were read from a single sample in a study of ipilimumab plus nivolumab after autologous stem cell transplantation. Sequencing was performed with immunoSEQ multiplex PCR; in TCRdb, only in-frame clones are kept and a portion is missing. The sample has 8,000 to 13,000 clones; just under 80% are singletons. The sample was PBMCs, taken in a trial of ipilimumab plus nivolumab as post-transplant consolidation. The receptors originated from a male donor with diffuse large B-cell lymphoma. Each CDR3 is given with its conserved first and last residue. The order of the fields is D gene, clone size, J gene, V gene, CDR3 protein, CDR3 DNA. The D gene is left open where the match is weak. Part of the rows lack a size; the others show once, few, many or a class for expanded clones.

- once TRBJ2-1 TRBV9 CASSTQGYNEQFF TGTGCCAGCAGCACACAGGGATACAATGAGCAGTTCTTC
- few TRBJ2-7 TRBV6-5 CASRPNKFPSYEQYF TGTGCCAGCAGACCAAATAAGTTTCCCTCCTACGAGCAGTACTTC
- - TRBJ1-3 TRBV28 CASTPVDKSGNTIYF TGTGCCAGCACCCCAGTCGACAAATCTGGAAACACCATATATTTT
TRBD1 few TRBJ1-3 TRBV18 CASSREQGAAGNTIYF TGTGCCAGCTCGCGCGAACAGGGGGCGGCTGGAAACACCATATATTTT
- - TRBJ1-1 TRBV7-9 CASSPKNSGITEAFF TGTGCCAGCAGCCCCAAGAACTCAGGGATCACTGAAGCTTTCTTT
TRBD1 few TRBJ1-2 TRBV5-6 CASSLLGTEINYGYTF TGTGCCAGCAGCCTCCTCGGGACAGAGATTAACTATGGCTACACCTTC
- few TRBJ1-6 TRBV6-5 CASSPGTFVRTLHF TGTGCCAGCAGTCCCGGGACCTTTGTGAGGACCCTCCACTTT
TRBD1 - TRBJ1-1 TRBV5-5 CASSLSGQGSTEAFF TGTGCCAGCAGCTTATCAGGACAGGGGTCAACTGAAGCTTTCTTT
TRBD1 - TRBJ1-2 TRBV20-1 CSAGGIRAETF TGCAGTGCAGGGGGCATTAGAGCGGAAACCTTC
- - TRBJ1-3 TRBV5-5 CASSLSATGSGNTIYF TGTGCCAGCAGCCTTTCGGCGACTGGCTCTGGAAACACCATATATTTT
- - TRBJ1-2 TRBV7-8 CASSLGFGARDFYGYTF TGTGCCAGCAGCTTAGGTTTCGGGGCGCGAGACTTCTATGGCTACACCTTC
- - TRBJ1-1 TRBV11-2 CASSLGGGAVNTEAFF TGTGCCAGCAGCCTAGGCGGGGGGGCAGTGAACACTGAAGCTTTCTTT